The sample holds one count of the clone carrying this TCR beta chain. This CDR3 spans 20 amino acids. Germline loops: CDR1 LGHNA, CDR2 YSLEER. V was cut by 4 bases and J by 1 base, with 28 bases left in between. The data belong to a study of siplizumab effects on memory and regulatory T cells. Sequenced by immunoSEQ multiplex PCR; TCRdb stores in-frame clones only, minus some. The sample gives about 87,000 clones, about nine tenths of which show up once; around 15% is in the top ten. The origin of this receptor is a human donor in good health. The sequenced material came from CD4+ T cells sorted from blood. The chain has TRBV4-3 and TRBJ2-5; tentatively, D is TRBD2 (6 bases). CDR3 amino acids: CASSPGWASAERGLQETQYF. The DNA of the CDR3 is TGCGCCAGCAGCCCAGGTTGGGCTAGCGCGGAGAGGGGTCTCCAAGAGACCCAGTACTTC.